The T cell receptor beta chain under discussion was sequenced for a study of T cell responses to AZD1222 COVID-19 vaccine. Study-wide context: Researchers grouped second doses given at about 4 or about 12 weeks into one pool. Study-wide results and limits: Reportedly, nearly half the spike-specific TCRs target unmutated variant regions. No repertoire was sampled before or during the peak T cell response, only after it. Spike-specific TCR depth and breadth grew after two AZD1222 doses.

Produced via immunoSEQ multiplex PCR; TCRdb's table is partial and in-frame only. The profile covers 150,000 or so clones, with about nine tenths appearing a single time and about 5% taken by the ten largest. Points on this clone: No antigen is known for it.

The germline gives CDR1 LGHDT, CDR2 YNNKEL (reference sequence). Trimming pared 0 bases from V and 7 bases from J, leaving 18 bases between. The CDR3 is 17 residues long. The receptor was isolated from an adult in good health. V gene TRBV3-1 (or the pseudogene TRBV3-2) combines with J gene TRBJ2-2; weak D call: TRBD1 (6 bases). Sequenced material: peripheral blood, taken on day 0 of AZD1222 vaccination. The CDR3 sequence is CASSQDLKGRGDGELFF. For the CDR3, the DNA is TGTGCCAGCAGCCAAGATCTTAAGGGCAGGGGCGACGGGGAGCTGTTTTTT.